These 13 T cell receptor beta chains were sequenced from one sample in a study of tissue T cells after allogeneic stem cell transplantation. Time point in this sample: mouse harvest day 7 after allogeneic transplant. Tail vein injection delivered 10^7 T-cell-depleted bone marrow cells and 10^6 splenic CD5+ T cells. Some clones are missing from TCRdb's copy, which holds only in-frame ones; the method was immunoSEQ multiplex PCR. The sample includes several thousand clones, about 42% of them seen just once. The sample comprised gut tissue. These TCRs come from a female BALB/c mouse given C57BL/6 T cells with graft-versus-host disease after an allogeneic hematopoietic cell transplant.

With regard to this clone: Genes here carry mouse names. With the read ending 1 residue before the CDR3 end, the germline J gene is used to fill in that end. The chain employs TRBV24 and TRBJ2-7; 8 nucleotides align to TRBD1. Germline assignment: CDR1 KGHTA and CDR2 FRNEEI. Trimming at V came to 6 bases and at J to 0 bases, leaving 4 bases not matched to a gene. The CDR3 runs to 14 residues. CDR3 loop: CASSPTGGSYEQYF. Partial CDR3 DNA: TGTGCCAGCAGCCCTACAGGGGGCTCCTATGAACAGTAC.

On this clone: Gene names denote mouse genes. The sequence runs out 1 residue before the end of the CDR3; the remainder is reconstructed from the germline J gene. The chain links TRBV26 to TRBJ2-4; D unclear. Germline V gene sequence: CDR1 KGHPV, CDR2 FQNQEV (reference sequence). CDR3 length: 14 residues. V dropped 4 bases and J dropped 0 bases, with 8 bases sitting between them. The CDR3 protein is CASSPKGSQNTLYF. CDR3 DNA (partial): TGTGCCAGCAGTCCGAAAGGTAGTCAAAACACCTTGTAC.

This clone qualifies as medium-sized. The listed genes are named as in mouse. Read sequence stops 1 residue before the CDR3 end, and the germline J gene provides the missing end. J is TRBJ2-5 and V is TRBV29; 8 bases map to TRBD1. CDR1 and CDR2 (germline): MSHET, SYDVDS. Trimming removed 5 bases from V and 2 bases from J; junction bases left unmatched: 3. The CDR3 totals 14 residues. The part of the CDR3 DNA that was read is TGTGCTAGCAGTCCCGGACAGGGCCAAGACACCCAGTAC. This codes for CASSPGQGQDTQY. The CDR3, in full, reads CASSPGQGQDTQYF.

As regards this clone: The genes are named according to mouse. With the read ending 1 residue before the CDR3 end, the germline J gene is used to fill in that end. V is TRBV26 and J is TRBJ2-1; TRBD1 aligns across 7 bases. Germline values: CDR1 KGHPV, CDR2 FQNQEV (reference sequence). The CDR3 loop spans 14 amino acids. The junction had 3 bases not matched to a gene; V was cut back by 6 bases and J by 1 base. Incomplete CDR3 DNA: TGTGCCAGCAGGCCGGGACAGAACTATGCTGAGCAGTTC. This translates into CASRPGQNYAEQF. The whole CDR3 sequence reads CASRPGQNYAEQFF.

With regard to this clone: The genes and germline here are from mouse. The read comes to an end 1 residue before the CDR3 does, leaving the germline J gene to fill in the end. V usage is TRBV16 and J usage is TRBJ2-7, with a possible D match to TRBD1 (6 bases). The CDR3 covers 15 residues. Per germline, CDR1 SGHSA and CDR2 FRNQAP. Deletions cut 0 bases from V and 0 bases from J, with 9 bases between. CDR3 bases read: TGTGCAAGCAGCTTAGAAGGGACACTCTCCTATGAACAGTAC. The encoded protein is CASSLEGTLSYEQY. The entire CDR3 sequence reads CASSLEGTLSYEQYF.

Comment on this clone: The germline and genes are mouse ones. The CDR3 end lies 1 residue beyond the end of the read and is filled in from the germline J gene. The J gene is TRBJ1-4, the V gene TRBV5; maybe TRBD1 (6 bases). V was trimmed by 4 bases and J by 6 bases, leaving 15 bases between them. The CDR3 covers 15 residues. Germline lookup yields CDR1 LGHNA and CDR2 YNLKQL (reference sequence). The covered CDR3 bases are TGTGCCAGCAGCCCCTCAGGGGAGAGGGACGAAAGATTATTT. It yields the protein CASSPSGERDERLF. The entire CDR3 protein is CASSPSGERDERLFF.

A note on this clone: Gene names are the mouse ones. The sequenced fragment ends 1 residue before the CDR3 boundary, so the rest is inferred from the germline J gene. The chain carries TRBV23 and TRBJ2-2. Germline CDR1 KGHTA, CDR2 FQNQQP. The CDR3 runs to 14 residues. This chain's CDR3 is CSSSQGASTGQLYF. CDR3 DNA (partial): TGCTCCAGCAGTCAGGGGGCGAGCACCGGGCAGCTCTAC.

This clone turned up a few times. The gene names given are mouse names. The read is 1 residue too short to cover the CDR3 end, so that end is filled in from the germline J gene. The genes are TRBV13-2 and TRBJ2-1, with D hard to call. The germline CDR1 and CDR2 sequences are NNHNN and SYGAGS (reference sequence). V shed 3 bases and J shed 7 bases, with 11 bases lying between them. The CDR3 runs 13 residues. The sequenced part of the CDR3 DNA is TGTGCCAGCGGTGGTGGGCCGGGGGCTGAGCAGTTC. Encoded protein: CASGGGPGAEQF. The whole CDR3 reads CASGGGPGAEQFF.

There are a few counts of this clone. Each gene name is a mouse one. The sequence runs out 1 residue before the end of the CDR3; the remainder is reconstructed from the germline J gene. The chain carries TRBV13-2 and TRBJ2-7, with 9 positions matching TRBD1. V lost 4 bases to trimming and J lost 4 bases; unmatched junction nucleotides: 3. This CDR3 comprises 13 residues. Germline lookup yields CDR1 NNHNN and CDR2 SYGAGS (reference sequence). CDR3 sequence: CASGTGTGYEQYF. The sequenced part of the CDR3 DNA is TGTGCCAGCGGTACCGGGACAGGGTATGAACAGTAC.

About this clone: The gene symbols are mouse symbols. The CDR3 end lies 1 residue beyond the end of the read and is filled in from the germline J gene. The chain is built from TRBV13-2 and TRBJ1-2; unclear D gene. This CDR3 is 13 amino acids long. Deletions cut 2 bases from V and 3 bases from J, with 8 bases between. CDR1 is NNHNN and CDR2 is SYGAGS in the germline V gene (reference sequence). The part of the CDR3 DNA that was read is TGTGCCAGCGGTGAAGCCCTCGACTCCGACTACACC. The encoded protein is CASGEALDSDYT. The CDR3 in full is CASGEALDSDYTF.

A few counts support this clone. Germline and genes: mouse. The missing CDR3 end, 1 residue past where the read stops, is filled in from the germline J gene. The chain is built from TRBV19 and TRBJ2-1, with 8 positions matching TRBD2. This CDR3 is 15 amino acids long. Germline V gene sequence: CDR1 FNHDT, CDR2 SITEND (reference sequence). With V trimmed by 2 bases and J by 1 base, 2 bases remained unmatched. The CDR3 loop is CASSMTGVNYAEQFF. The sequenced CDR3 bases are TGTGCCAGCAGTATGACTGGGGTCAACTATGCTGAGCAGTTC.

This clone was seen only once. The gene symbols are mouse symbols. Coverage ceases 1 residue before the CDR3 finishes, and the germline J gene fills in the end. The gene calls are TRBV4 and TRBJ1-6; D is ambiguous. TRBJ1-6 is an open reading frame, and its role is uncertain. The germline CDR1 and CDR2 sequences are LGHDT and YNNKQL (reference sequence). V dropped 4 bases and J dropped 0 bases, with 4 bases sitting between them. This CDR3 contains 14 residues. Partial CDR3 DNA: TGTGCCAGCAGCTTTTATTCCTATAATTCGCCCCTCTAC. Protein sequence: CASSFYSYNSPLY. The whole CDR3 is CASSFYSYNSPLYF.

Points on this clone: Mouse names are used for the genes. The DNA read from the CDR3 is TGTGCCAGCAGCCGGGACAGGGGGCGCCCAGAAGTCTTC. It codes for CASSRDRGRPEVF. The complete CDR3 reads CASSRDRGRPEVFF. The chain is built from TRBV13-3 and TRBJ1-1, with 12 bases fitting TRBD1. The read comes to an end 1 residue before the CDR3 does, leaving the germline J gene to fill in the end. Germline lookup yields CDR1 NNHDY and CDR2 SYVADS. The ends lost 5 bases at V and 6 bases at J; junction bases unmatched: 5. The CDR3 has 14 residues.